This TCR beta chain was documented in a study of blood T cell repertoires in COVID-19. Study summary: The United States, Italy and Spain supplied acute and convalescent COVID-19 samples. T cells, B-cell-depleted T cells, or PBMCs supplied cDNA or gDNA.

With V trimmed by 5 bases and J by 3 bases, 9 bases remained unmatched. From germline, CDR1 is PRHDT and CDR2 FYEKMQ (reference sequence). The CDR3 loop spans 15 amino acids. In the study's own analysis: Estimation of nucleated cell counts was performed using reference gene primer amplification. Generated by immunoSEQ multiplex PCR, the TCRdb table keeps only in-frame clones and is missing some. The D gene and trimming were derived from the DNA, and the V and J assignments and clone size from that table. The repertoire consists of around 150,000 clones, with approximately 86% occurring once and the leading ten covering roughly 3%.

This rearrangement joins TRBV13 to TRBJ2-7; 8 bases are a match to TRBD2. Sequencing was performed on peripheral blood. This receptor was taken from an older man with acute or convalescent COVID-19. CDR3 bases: TGTGCCAGCAGCCTCACCGGGACTAGACTCTACGAGCAGTACTTC. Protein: CASSLTGTRLYEQYF.